This T cell receptor (beta chain) emerged from a study of T cell changes during pregnancy in multiple sclerosis. CDR3 size: 15 residues. The V segment lost 5 bases and the J segment 5 bases; nucleotides outside the gene matches: 9. CDR1 and CDR2 (germline): MNHEY, SMNVEV (reference sequence). Libraries were prepared by immunoSEQ multiplex PCR; TCRdb keeps only in-frame clonotypes and omits some of them. The table lists 30,000 to 40,000 clones, about nine tenths of them singletons. This rearrangement joins TRBV27 to TRBJ2-7; 10 bases match TRBD1. Sample: CD8+ T cells from peripheral blood mononuclear cells, taken in the second trimester of pregnancy. The receptor comes from a female donor with multiple sclerosis, enrolled in a pregnancy study. The CDR3 reads CASSPAGTGADEQYF. The CDR3 DNA is TGTGCCAGCAGTCCAGCCGGGACAGGGGCGGACGAGCAGTACTTC.